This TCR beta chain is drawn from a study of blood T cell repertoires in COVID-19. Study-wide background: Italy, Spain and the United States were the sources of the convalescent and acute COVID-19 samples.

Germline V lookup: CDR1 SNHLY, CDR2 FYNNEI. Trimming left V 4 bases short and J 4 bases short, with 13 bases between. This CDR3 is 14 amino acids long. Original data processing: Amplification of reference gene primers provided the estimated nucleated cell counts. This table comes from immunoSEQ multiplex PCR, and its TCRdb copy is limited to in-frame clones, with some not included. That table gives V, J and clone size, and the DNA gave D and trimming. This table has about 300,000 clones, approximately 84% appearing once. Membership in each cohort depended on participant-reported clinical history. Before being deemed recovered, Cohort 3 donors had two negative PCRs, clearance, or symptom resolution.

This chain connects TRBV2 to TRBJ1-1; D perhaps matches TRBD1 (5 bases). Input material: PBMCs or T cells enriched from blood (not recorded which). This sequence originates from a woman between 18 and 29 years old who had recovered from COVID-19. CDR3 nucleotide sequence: TGTGCCAGCAGTGCCCAGGGTAAGTCCACTGAAGCTTTCTTT. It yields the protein CASSAQGKSTEAFF. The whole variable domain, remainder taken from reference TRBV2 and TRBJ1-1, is EPEVTQTPSHQVTQMGQEVILRCVPISNHLYFYWYRQILGQKVEFLVSFYNNEISEKSEIFDDQFSVERPDGSNFTLKIRSTKLEDSAMYFCASSAQGKSTEAFFGQGTRLTVV.